The rows below give T cell receptor beta chains drawn from one sample of a study of OX40 agonist ivuxolimab in advanced cancers. Using immunoSEQ multiplex PCR, the repertoire was profiled, and TCRdb retains in-frame clones only, with some absent. The sample lists around 60,000 clones, around 90% occurring once. This specimen consisted of CD4+ or CD8+ T cells sorted from blood, obtained in a trial of the OX40 agonist ivuxolimab. The receptors were gathered from an adult with an advanced solid tumor such as melanoma, head and neck, liver or kidney cancer. The CDR3 runs from the conserved cysteine through the conserved F or W. The order of the fields is CDR3 length, D gene, V gene, clone size, J gene, CDR3 DNA, CDR3 protein. The D gene is left open where the match is weak. A clone size is listed for some rows: how often the clone was seen (once, few, many), or a class if it is expanded.

14	.	TRBV5-8	.	TRBJ2-3	TGTGCCAGCAGCCAACGGACAGCCGCAGATACGCAGTATTTT	CASSQRTAADTQYF
16	TRBD1	TRBV18	.	TRBJ2-3	TGTGCCAGCTCATTACCGGGACAGGGGCACACAGATACGCAGTATTTT	CASSLPGQGHTDTQYF
15	.	TRBV6-6	.	TRBJ1-3	TGTGCCAGCAGGGACACGGCTGACTCTGGAAACACCATATATTTT	CASRDTADSGNTIYF
17	TRBD1	TRBV7-9	.	TRBJ2-3	TGTGCCAGCAGCGCAAGGGGACAGGGAAGGGGAACAGATACGCAGTATTTT	CASSARGQGRGTDTQYF
14	.	TRBV5-4	.	TRBJ2-3	TGTGCCAGCAGCTTGGGGTCCTTCACAGATACGCAGTATTTT	CASSLGSFTDTQYF
15	.	TRBV5-6	.	TRBJ1-2	TGTGCCAGCAGCCCCCTGGCAGGGGCCCACTATGGCTACACCTTC	CASSPLAGAHYGYTF
13	.	TRBV5-6	.	TRBJ2-7	TGTGCCAGCAGCTTGGCTAGTTCCTACGAGCAGTACTTC	CASSLASSYEQYF
15	TRBD2	TRBV7-3	.	TRBJ2-3	TGTGCCAGCAGCCCAGGACTAGCGGTAACAGATACGCAGTATTTT	CASSPGLAVTDTQYF
14	.	TRBV11-2	.	TRBJ2-3	TGTGCCAGCAGGTACAGCTTTAGCACAGATACGCAGTATTTT	CASRYSFSTDTQYF
16	TRBD2	TRBV19	.	TRBJ2-2	TGTGCCAGTAGTACCCGTCGCGGGGGGTTCGTCGGGGAGCTGTTTTTT	CASSTRRGGFVGELFF
17	.	TRBV7-8	.	TRBJ1-3	TGTGCCAGCAGCCGAACACAATTGGTCGGCTCTGGAAACACCATATATTTT	CASSRTQLVGSGNTIYF
12	TRBD1	TRBV29-1	.	TRBJ1-2	TGCAGCGTTTACGACAGGGCTCAAGGCTACACCTTC	CSVYDRAQGYTF
15	TRBD1	TRBV10-3	.	TRBJ2-1	TGTGCCATCAGCACAGACCAGGGGGCCGCCAATGAGCAGTTCTTC	CAISTDQGAANEQFF
18	.	TRBV15	.	TRBJ2-2	TGTGCCACCAGCAGAGATTTCGCAGGGGTGGAGGGCACCGGGGAGCTGTTTTTT	CATSRDFAGVEGTGELFF
13	TRBD2	TRBV7-9	.	TRBJ2-1	TGTGCCAGCAGCCGGGGGGGAGACAATGAGCAGTTCTTC	CASSRGGDNEQFF
14	TRBD2	TRBV25-1	once	TRBJ2-5	TGTGCCAGCAGTGACCGACTAGCGGGACACGCCACGTACTTC	CASSDRLAGHATYF
16	TRBD1	TRBV4-2	.	TRBJ1-6	TGTGCCAGCAGCCAAGCAGACAGGGCTAGTAATTCACCCCTCCACTTT	CASSQADRASNSPLHF
18	TRBD2	TRBV5-1	.	TRBJ2-3	TGCGCCAGCAGCTCGGACCCGGGACTAGCGGGAGGGCCCAATACGCAGTATTTT	CASSSDPGLAGGPNTQYF
14	.	TRBV11-2	.	TRBJ2-7	TGTGCCAGCAGCTTAGGACAAAGTCTCTACGAGCAGTACTTC	CASSLGQSLYEQYF
16	.	TRBV18	.	TRBJ2-7	TGTGCCAGCTCACCACAGGGTGGCGGGACCTCCTACGAGCAGTACTTC	CASSPQGGGTSYEQYF
13	TRBD1	TRBV5-4	.	TRBJ1-2	TGTGCCAGCAGCGCGACAGGGGTCAGGGGCTACACCTTC	CASSATGVRGYTF
17	TRBD1	TRBV28	once	TRBJ1-2	TGTGCCAGCAGTTCGGTGACATTGTGGGGACAGGGGGATGGCTACACCTTC	CASSSVTLWGQGDGYTF
13	.	TRBV11-3	.	TRBJ2-3	TGTGCCAGCAGCGAAGGGGGCACAGATACGCAGTATTTT	CASSEGGTDTQYF
14	TRBD1	TRBV6-9	.	TRBJ1-2	TGTGCCAGCAGCTCGGACAGGGACCACTATGGCTACACCTTC	CASSSDRDHYGYTF
13	.	TRBV7-2	.	TRBJ2-3	TGTGCCAGCAGCTTCGGGCCGAGGGATACGCAGTATTTT	CASSFGPRDTQYF
13	.	TRBV28	.	TRBJ2-7	TGTGCCAGCACTGGACTTCCTTCCTACGAGCAGTACTTC	CASTGLPSYEQYF
14	TRBD2	TRBV6-5	few	TRBJ2-3	TGTGCCAGCAGTAACCTAGCGGACACAGATACGCAGTATTTT	CASSNLADTDTQYF
20	TRBD1	TRBV28	.	TRBJ1-1	TGTGCCAGTTTGGGCCAGGGACAGGGTCCCTCAGAACTATTGAACACTGAAGCTTTCTTT	CASLGQGQGPSELLNTEAFF
15	TRBD1	TRBV7-9	.	TRBJ2-5	TGTGCCAGCAGCTTCGGGACAGGGATATTGGAGACCCAGTACTTC	CASSFGTGILETQYF
14	.	TRBV19	.	TRBJ1-1	TGTGCCAGTAGGCGCGGGACGGTGAACACTGAAGCTTTCTTT	CASRRGTVNTEAFF
15	.	TRBV7-2	.	TRBJ2-7	TGTGCCAGCAGCTTAGTTACGGGGGAGACCTACGAGCAGTACTTC	CASSLVTGETYEQYF
13	.	TRBV30	.	TRBJ2-6	TGTGCCTGGACAAGCTCTGGGGCCAACGTCCTGACTTTC	CAWTSSGANVLTF
15	.	TRBV7-6	.	TRBJ1-2	TGTGCCAGCAGCCGAGCCAGGACGGGGAACTATGGCTACACCTTC	CASSRARTGNYGYTF
13	.	TRBV30	once	TRBJ1-3	TGTGCCTGGAGGACGGCCCCTGGGAACACCATATATTTT	CAWRTAPGNTIYF
12	.	TRBV2	.	TRBJ2-7	TGTGCCAGCAAGAATCGGGGCTACGAGCAGTACTTC	CASKNRGYEQYF
14	.	TRBV5-4	.	TRBJ1-1	TGTGCCAGCAGCTTGGTGGGCGTGAACACTGAAGCTTTCTTT	CASSLVGVNTEAFF
15	.	TRBV6-5	.	TRBJ2-2	TGTGCCAGCAGTAAAAAACCAGGGCTTGCCGGGGAGCTGTTTTTT	CASSKKPGLAGELFF
16	.	TRBV9	.	TRBJ1-3	TGTGCCAGCAGCGCTACCCCATCAAATGACGGAAACACCATATATTTT	CASSATPSNDGNTIYF
15	TRBD2	TRBV28	once	TRBJ2-7	TGTGCCAGCACCCTGGGTCTAGCGGGAGGCTACGAGCAGTACTTC	CASTLGLAGGYEQYF
13	TRBD1	TRBV11-2	.	TRBJ2-7	TGTGCCAGCAGCCGGGACAGCTCCTACGAGCAGTACTTC	CASSRDSSYEQYF
18	.	TRBV5-1	.	TRBJ1-1	TGCGCCAGCAGCCCAATCAAGGATGGGGGGGTATTGAACACTGAAGCTTTCTTT	CASSPIKDGGVLNTEAFF
12	TRBD2	TRBV10-3	.	TRBJ2-7	TGTGCCATCGGGCGGGGGGAGTACGAGCAGTACTTC	CAIGRGEYEQYF
15	.	TRBV19	.	TRBJ2-3	TGTGCCAGTAGAGGCCGAAGGGTGAGCACAGATACGCAGTATTTT	CASRGRRVSTDTQYF